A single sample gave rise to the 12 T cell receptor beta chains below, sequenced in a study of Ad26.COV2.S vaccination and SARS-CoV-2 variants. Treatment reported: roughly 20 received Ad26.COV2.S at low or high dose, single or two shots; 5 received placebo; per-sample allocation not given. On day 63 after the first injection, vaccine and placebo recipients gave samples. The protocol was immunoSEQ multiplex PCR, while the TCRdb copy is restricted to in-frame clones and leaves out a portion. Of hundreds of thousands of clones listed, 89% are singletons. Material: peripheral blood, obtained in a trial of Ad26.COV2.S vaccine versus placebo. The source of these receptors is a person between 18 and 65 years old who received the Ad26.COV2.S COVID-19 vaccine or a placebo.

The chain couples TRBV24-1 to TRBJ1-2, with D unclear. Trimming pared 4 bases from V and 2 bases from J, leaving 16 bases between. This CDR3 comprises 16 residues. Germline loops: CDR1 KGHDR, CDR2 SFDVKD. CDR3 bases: TGTGCCACCAGTGACCCCGGGAAAACTCCCAACTATGGCTACACCTTC. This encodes CATSDPGKTPNYGYTF.

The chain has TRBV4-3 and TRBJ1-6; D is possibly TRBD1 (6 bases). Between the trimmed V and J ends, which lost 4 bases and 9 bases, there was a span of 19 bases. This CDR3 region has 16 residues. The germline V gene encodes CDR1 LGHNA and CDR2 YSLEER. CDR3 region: CASSLTMGAGISPLHF. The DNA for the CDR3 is TGCGCCAGCAGCCTCACCATGGGGGCAGGGATTTCACCCCTCCACTTT.

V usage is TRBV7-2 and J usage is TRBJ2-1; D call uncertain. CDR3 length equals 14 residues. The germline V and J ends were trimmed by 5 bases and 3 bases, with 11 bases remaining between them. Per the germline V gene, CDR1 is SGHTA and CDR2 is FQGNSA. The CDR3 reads CASSPPEGYNEQFF. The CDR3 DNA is TGTGCCAGCAGCCCCCCGGAAGGCTACAATGAGCAGTTCTTC. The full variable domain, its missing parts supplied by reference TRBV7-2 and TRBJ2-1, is GAGVSQSPSNKVTEKGKDVELRCDPISGHTALYWYRQSLGQGLEFLIYFQGNSAPDKSGLPSDRFSAERTGGSVSTLTIQRTQQEDSAVYLCASSPPEGYNEQFFGPGTRLTVL.

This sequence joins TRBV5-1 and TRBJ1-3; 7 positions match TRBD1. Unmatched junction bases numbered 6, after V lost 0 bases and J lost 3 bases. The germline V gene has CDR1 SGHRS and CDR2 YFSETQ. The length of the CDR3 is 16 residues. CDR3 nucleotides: TGCGCCAGCAGCTTGGATTCCAGGGGGAGTGGAAACACCATATATTTT. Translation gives CASSLDSRGSGNTIYF.

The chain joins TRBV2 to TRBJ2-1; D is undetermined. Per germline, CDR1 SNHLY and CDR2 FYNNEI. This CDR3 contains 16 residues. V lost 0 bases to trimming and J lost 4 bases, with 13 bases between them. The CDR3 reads CASSEALLGFYNEQFF. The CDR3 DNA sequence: TGTGCCAGCAGTGAAGCGCTTTTAGGGTTTTACAATGAGCAGTTCTTC.

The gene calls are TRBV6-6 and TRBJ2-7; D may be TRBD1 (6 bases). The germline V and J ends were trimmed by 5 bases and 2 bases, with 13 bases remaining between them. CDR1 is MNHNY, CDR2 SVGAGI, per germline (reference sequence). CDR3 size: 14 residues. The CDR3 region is CASSLQGPTYEQYV. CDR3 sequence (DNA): TGTGCCAGCAGTCTGCAGGGGCCTACCTACGAGCAGTACGTC.

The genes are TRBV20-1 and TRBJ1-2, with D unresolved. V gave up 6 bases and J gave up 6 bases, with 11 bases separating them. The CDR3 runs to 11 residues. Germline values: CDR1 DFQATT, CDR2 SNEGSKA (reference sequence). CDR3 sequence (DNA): TGCAGTGCGTACAAAAGGCATGGCTACACCTTC. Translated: CSAYKRHGYTF.

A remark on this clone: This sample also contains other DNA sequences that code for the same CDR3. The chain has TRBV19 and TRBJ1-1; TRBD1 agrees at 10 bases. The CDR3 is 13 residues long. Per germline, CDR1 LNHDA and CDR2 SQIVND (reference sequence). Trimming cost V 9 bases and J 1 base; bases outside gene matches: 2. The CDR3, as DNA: TGTGCCAGCCGGGACAGGGGGAACACTGAAGCTTTCTTT. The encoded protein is CASRDRGNTEAFF.

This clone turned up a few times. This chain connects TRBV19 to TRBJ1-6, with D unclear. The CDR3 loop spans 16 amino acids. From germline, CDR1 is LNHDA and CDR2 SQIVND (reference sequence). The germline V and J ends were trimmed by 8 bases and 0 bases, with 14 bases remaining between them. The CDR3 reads CASAGFSSSYNSPLHF. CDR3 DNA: TGTGCCAGTGCTGGATTCAGTAGCTCCTATAATTCACCCCTCCACTTT. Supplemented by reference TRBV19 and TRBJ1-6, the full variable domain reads DGGITQSPKYLFRKEGQNVTLSCEQNLNHDAMYWYRQDPGQGLRLIYYSQIVNDFQKGDIAEGYSVSREKKESFPLTVTSAQKNPTAFYLCASAGFSSSYNSPLHFGNGTRLTVT.

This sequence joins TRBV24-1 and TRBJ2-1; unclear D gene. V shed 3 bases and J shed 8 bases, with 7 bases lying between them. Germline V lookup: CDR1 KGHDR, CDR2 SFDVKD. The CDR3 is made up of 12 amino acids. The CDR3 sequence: CATSDNYYEQFF. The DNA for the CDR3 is TGTGCCACCAGTGATAATTACTATGAGCAGTTCTTC.

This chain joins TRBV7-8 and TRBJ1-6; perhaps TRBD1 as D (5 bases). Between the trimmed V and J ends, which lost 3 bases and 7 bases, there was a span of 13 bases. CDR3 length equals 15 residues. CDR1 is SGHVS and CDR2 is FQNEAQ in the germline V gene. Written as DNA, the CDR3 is TGTGCCAGCAGCTTGGAGACAGCTGGAAATTCACCCCTCCACTTT. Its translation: CASSLETAGNSPLHF.

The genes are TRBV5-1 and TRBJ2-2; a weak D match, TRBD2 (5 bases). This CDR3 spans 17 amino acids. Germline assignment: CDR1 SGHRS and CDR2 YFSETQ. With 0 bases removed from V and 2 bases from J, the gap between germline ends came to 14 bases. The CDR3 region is CASSLVTGSLNTGELFF. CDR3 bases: TGCGCCAGCAGCTTGGTTACGGGGAGTCTCAACACCGGGGAGCTGTTTTTT. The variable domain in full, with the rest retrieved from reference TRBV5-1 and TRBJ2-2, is KAGVTQTPRYLIKTRGQQVTLSCSPISGHRSVSWYQQTPGQGLQFLFEYFSETQRNKGNFPGRFSGRQFSNSRSEMNVSTLELGDSALYLCASSLVTGSLNTGELFFGEGSRLTVL.